This TCR beta chain is drawn from a study of blood T cell repertoires in COVID-19. Looking at the study overall: Material from acute and convalescent COVID-19 was sourced from the United States, Italy and Spain. T cells, B-cell-depleted T cells, or PBMCs supplied cDNA or gDNA.

This table comes from immunoSEQ multiplex PCR, and its TCRdb copy is limited to in-frame clones, with some not included. The sample lists 150,000 to 200,000 clones; around nine tenths were seen once. This clone has a single count. This CDR3 is 14 amino acids long. Trimming cost V 2 bases and J 4 bases; bases outside gene matches: 2. The germline V gene encodes CDR1 SGHRS and CDR2 YFSETQ. Residents of about two dozen US areas, aged roughly 18 to 95 years, made up the participants. Donors were grouped by their self-reported clinical history. Input material: PBMCs or T cells enriched from blood (not recorded which). This clonotype was obtained from a woman under 30 who had recovered from COVID-19. The gene calls are TRBV5-1 and TRBJ1-3, with 8 bases that match TRBD1. This CDR3 reads CASSLQGEGNTIYF. CDR3 DNA sequence: TGCGCCAGCAGCTTACAGGGGGAAGGAAACACCATATATTTT.